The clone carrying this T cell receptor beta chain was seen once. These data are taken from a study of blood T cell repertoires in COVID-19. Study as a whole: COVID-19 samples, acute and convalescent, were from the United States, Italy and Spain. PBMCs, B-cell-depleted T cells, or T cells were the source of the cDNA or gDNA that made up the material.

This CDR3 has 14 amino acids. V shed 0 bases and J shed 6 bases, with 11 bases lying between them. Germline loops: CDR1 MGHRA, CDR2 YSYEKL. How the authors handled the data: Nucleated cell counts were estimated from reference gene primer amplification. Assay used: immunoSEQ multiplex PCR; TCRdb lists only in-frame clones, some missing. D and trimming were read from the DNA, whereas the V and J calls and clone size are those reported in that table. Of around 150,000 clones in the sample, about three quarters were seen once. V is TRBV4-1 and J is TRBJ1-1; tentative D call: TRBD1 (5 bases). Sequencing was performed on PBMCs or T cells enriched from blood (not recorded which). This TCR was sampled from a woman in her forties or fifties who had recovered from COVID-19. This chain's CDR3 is CASSQEGGEAEAFF. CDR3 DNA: TGCGCCAGCAGCCAAGAGGGGGGAGAAGCTGAAGCTTTCTTT.